This T cell receptor (beta chain) came from a study of regulatory T cells in long-lasting Graves disease. Libraries of TCR beta came from iRepertoire HTBI primers plus Arm-PCR of CDR3 regions. TCRdb independently ran MiXCR on the multiplex PCR reads; one entry per CDR3 protein. The sample yields more than 650,000 distinct CDR3 sequences, 30% seen once. Time point defined: persistent/refractory GD, antithyroid drugs over 5 years with positive TRAb. From RNA extracted from PBMCs, the TCR library was made. The sample in question was peripheral blood mononuclear cells (PBMCs), obtained when the disease was refractory, from a patient treated with antithyroid drugs. The receptor was isolated from a female donor with Graves disease.

The CDR3 bases are TGTGCCAGCAGCCCAACCGTGTCCATATATCGTTGGACTGAAGCTTTCTTT. Amino acids: CASSPTVSIYRWTEAFF. The chain couples TRBV5-6 to TRBJ1-1; unclear D gene. This CDR3 has 17 amino acids. Between the trimmed V and J ends, which lost 4 bases and 5 bases, there was a span of 24 bases. The V gene's germline CDR1 is SGHDT and CDR2 YYEEEE.